What follows are 20 T cell receptor beta chains derived from one specimen sequenced in a study of T cells in Graves' hyperthyroidism and ophthalmopathy. Regions amplified from RNA transcripts were the TCR beta CDR3 regions. First-round RT-PCR with HTBI primers amplified the TCR CDR3 region. One entry per CDR3 protein results from TCRdb running MiXCR on the multiplex PCR reads. The sample includes 550,000 to 700,000 distinct CDR3 sequences, under 60% of them seen just once. The specimen was peripheral blood or thyroid tissue (not recorded which). These receptors were obtained from an adult woman with Graves' disease, either hyperthyroidism or ophthalmopathy (not recorded which).

As to this clonotype: A much more abundant neighbour one base away suggests this may be a read error. The chain couples TRBV30 to TRBJ2-2; D is undetermined. Germline V CDR1 and CDR2: GTSNPN, SVGIG (reference sequence). Trimming took 0 bases from V and 4 from J, leaving 6 bases between them. CDR3 length equals 13 residues. The CDR3 here is CAWSVHGTGELFF. CDR3 bases: TGTGCCTGGAGTGTACATGGCACCGGGGAGCTGTTTTTT.

V and J are TRBV6-2 or TRBV6-3 and TRBJ1-2; D gene ambiguous. The V end was cut by 2 bases, the J end by 2 bases, with 12 bases between. CDR1 is MNHEY and CDR2 is SVGEGT in the germline V gene. This CDR3 has 15 amino acids. CDR3 residues: CASSYKETGNYGYTF. The CDR3 DNA sequence: TGTGCCAGCAGTTACAAGGAGACGGGGAACTATGGCTACACCTTC.

This clonotype was seen repeatedly, ten times or more. This sequence joins TRBV9 and TRBJ1-2; the D gene is possibly TRBD1 (5 bases). The ends were cut back, 4 bases at V and 5 bases at J, with 18 bases in the middle. The CDR3 totals 15 residues. CDR1 and CDR2 (germline): SGDLS, YYNGEE. The CDR3 DNA reads as TGTGCCAGCAGCCCACAACAGGCCCGACCATATGGCTACACCTTC. It encodes CASSPQQARPYGYTF.

Note on this clonotype: A much larger clone is a single base away; this may be a read error. The chain employs TRBV12-3 or TRBV12-4 and TRBJ1-1, with D perhaps matching TRBD1 (5 bases). The CDR3 runs to 12 residues. The CDR3 coding sequence is TGTACCAGCAGTTTAAGGGACGGAAAAGCTTTCTTT. Protein product: CTSSLRDGKAFF.

This clonotype was recorded at least ten times. The chain combines TRBV6-5 with TRBJ2-5; unclear D gene. Trimming stripped 4 bases from V and 5 bases from J, with 11 bases between. Germline CDR1 MNHEY, CDR2 SVGAGI. The CDR3 is 13 amino acids. CDR3 coding DNA: TGTGCCAGCAGTTTGTGGGCCGGGGAGACCCAGTACTTC. It yields the protein CASSLWAGETQYF.

This clonotype was observed at least ten times. This chain joins TRBV13 and TRBJ1-1; a weak D match, TRBD1 (5 bases). The CDR3 contains 13 residues. CDR1 and CDR2 from the germline V gene are PRHDT and FYEKMQ (reference sequence). V was cut by 5 bases and J by 7 bases, with 14 bases left in between. CDR3 coding DNA: TGTGCCAGCAGCCCCCGGAACGGGGGTGAAGCTTTCTTT. Translated, it gives CASSPRNGGEAFF.

CDR3 region: CATSRVRGGSYEQYF. CDR3 in DNA: TGTGCCACCAGCAGAGTTCGGGGGGGGTCCTACGAGCAGTACTTC. The chain couples TRBV15 to TRBJ2-7; 8 bases line up with TRBD2. The CDR3 runs to 15 residues. The germline gives CDR1 LNHNV, CDR2 YYDKDF (reference sequence). J gave up 1 base and V 1 base, and 3 bases lay outside the gene matches. Filled out from reference TRBV15 and TRBJ2-7, the complete variable domain reads DAMVIQNPRYQVTQFGKPVTLSCSQTLNHNVMYWYQQKSSQAPKLLFHYYDKDFNNEADTPDNFQSRRPNTSFCFLDIRSPGLGDTAMYLCATSRVRGGSYEQYFGPGTRLTVT.

This clonotype was detected ten times or more. J is TRBJ2-7 and V is TRBV20-1; 11 bases agree with TRBD2. With 5 bases clipped from V and 7 bases from J, the junction kept 13 bases outside the gene matches. The CDR3 runs 15 residues. The germline CDR1 and CDR2 sequences are DFQATT and SNEGSKA (reference sequence). The CDR3 spells CSASPTSGIRYEQYF. The CDR3 DNA reads as TGCAGTGCTTCTCCGACTAGCGGGATCCGTTATGAGCAGTACTTC.

Note on this clonotype: At one boundary the junction diverges from the germline segment, which might be a read error. This sequence joins TRBV2 and TRBJ2-5; TRBD2 is a possible D gene (6 bases). The CDR3 covers 14 residues. Germline V gene lookup returns CDR1 SNHLY and CDR2 FYNNEI. CDR3 DNA sequence: TGTGCCAGCAACATGAGGACGGGAGACAATGAGCGGTTCTTC. Protein sequence: CASNMRTGDNERFF.

V usage is TRBV20-1 and J usage is TRBJ1-1; D remains unclear. This CDR3 region has 12 residues. Per the germline V gene, CDR1 is DFQATT and CDR2 is SNEGSKA (reference sequence). V lost 4 bases, J lost 0 bases, and 6 bases lay in between. CDR3 nucleotides: TGCAGTGCTATGACCGTGAACACTGAAGCTTTCTTT. Protein product: CSAMTVNTEAFF.

The genes are TRBV2 and TRBJ1-6; 7 bases match TRBD1. Germline V lookup: CDR1 SNHLY, CDR2 FYNNEI. The ends lost 8 bases at V and 9 bases at J; junction bases unmatched: 10. The CDR3 sequence is 14 residues long. The CDR3 DNA sequence: TGTGCCAGCGGGCCGGGACAGTGGGGTTCACCCCTCCACTTT. Translating gives CASGPGQWGSPLHF.

This clonotype has at least ten counts. The chain combines TRBV7-9 with TRBJ1-2, with D possibly matching TRBD1 (5 bases). Germline V gives CDR1 SEHNR, CDR2 FQNEAQ (reference sequence). This CDR3 is built from 13 residues. V gave up 3 bases and J gave up 5 bases, with 10 bases separating them. CDR3 loop: CASSFMGDYGYTF. CDR3 sequence (DNA): TGTGCCAGCAGCTTTATGGGGGATTATGGCTACACCTTC.

This clonotype occurred many times. The chain combines TRBV5-6 with TRBJ1-2; TRBD1 is a possible D gene (5 bases). Germline V gives CDR1 SGHDT, CDR2 YYEEEE. The CDR3 has 14 residues. Trimming shortened V by 4 bases and J by 1 base, and 11 bases separated the two germline ends. CDR3 nucleotides: TGTGCCAGCAGCCGGGACGGGCATAACTATGGCTACACCTTC. This gives the protein CASSRDGHNYGYTF.

The chain is built from TRBV5-4 and TRBJ1-5, with 9 bases fitting TRBD1. CDR1 is SGHNT, CDR2 YYREEE, per germline (reference sequence). This CDR3 contains 15 residues. Unmatched junction bases numbered 8, after V lost 5 bases and J lost 5 bases. The CDR3 spells CASSTGQGLDQPQHF. CDR3 bases: TGTGCCAGCAGTACCGGACAGGGGTTGGATCAGCCCCAGCATTTT. The full variable domain, rest sourced from reference TRBV5-4 and TRBJ1-5, is ETGVTQSPTHLIKTRGQQVTLRCSSQSGHNTVSWYQQALGQGPQFIFQYYREEENGRGNFPPRFSGLQFPNYSSELNVNALELDDSALYLCASSTGQGLDQPQHFGDGTRLSIL.

This clonotype occurred many times. V gene TRBV7-3 combines with J gene TRBJ2-2; 10 bases map to TRBD1. V lost 4 bases to trimming and J lost 6 bases; unmatched junction nucleotides: 5. The CDR3 is 15 amino acids. Germline V gene data show CDR1 as SGHTA and CDR2 as FQGTGA. Here the CDR3 DNA reads TGTGCCAGCAGCTACTATGGACAGGGGGCCGGGGAGCTGTTTTTT. Encoded protein: CASSYYGQGAGELFF.

This clonotype was recorded many times. The chain employs TRBV29-1 and TRBJ2-7, with 9 bases matching TRBD1. In germline, CDR1 is SQVTM, CDR2 ANQGSEA. The V gene end was trimmed by 4 bases and the J gene end by 2 bases; junction bases not matched to a gene: 3. The CDR3 covers 13 residues. Here the CDR3 reads CSVGGQGAYEQYF. CDR3 bases: TGCAGCGTTGGGGGACAGGGAGCCTACGAGCAGTACTTC.

The chain employs TRBV24-1 and TRBJ2-5; D gene uncertain. The CDR3 contains 14 residues. Trimming pared 4 bases from V and 4 bases from J, leaving 12 bases between. Germline loops: CDR1 KGHDR, CDR2 SFDVKD. The CDR3 spells CATSDPEKLETQYF. The CDR3 coding sequence is TGTGCCACCAGTGACCCGGAAAAGCTAGAGACCCAGTACTTC.

The sample holds many counts of this clonotype. The genes are TRBV29-1 and TRBJ2-7, with a weak D call TRBD1 (5 bases). Looked up from germline, CDR1 is SQVTM and CDR2 is ANQGSEA. The CDR3 loop spans 11 amino acids. V gave up 5 bases and J gave up 3 bases, with 8 bases separating them. CDR3 coding DNA: TGCAGCGTTAATCAGGGCTACGAGCAGTACTTC. Residues: CSVNQGYEQYF.

Regarding this clonotype: This clone may be a read error of a much larger clone one base away. The chain employs TRBV27 and TRBJ2-7; D might be TRBD1 or TRBD2, each matching 5 bases. The germline V and J ends were trimmed by 7 bases and 6 bases, with 19 bases remaining between them. CDR3 length: 14 residues. Germline CDR1 reads MNHEY; CDR2 reads SMNVEV (reference sequence). The CDR3 here is CASTPRDGTFEQYF. The CDR3 DNA follows: TGTGCCAGCACCCCTCGTGACGGGACCTTCGAGCAGTACTTC.

V usage is TRBV12-3 or TRBV12-4 and J usage is TRBJ2-6, with 12 bases identical to TRBD1. The V and J ends lost 6 bases and 13 bases, in that order; junction bases with no gene match: 13. This CDR3 spans 16 amino acids. CDR3 loop: CASRPGTGGTAGVLTF. CDR3 bases: TGTGCCAGCAGACCCGGGACAGGGGGCACCGCCGGGGTCCTGACTTTC.